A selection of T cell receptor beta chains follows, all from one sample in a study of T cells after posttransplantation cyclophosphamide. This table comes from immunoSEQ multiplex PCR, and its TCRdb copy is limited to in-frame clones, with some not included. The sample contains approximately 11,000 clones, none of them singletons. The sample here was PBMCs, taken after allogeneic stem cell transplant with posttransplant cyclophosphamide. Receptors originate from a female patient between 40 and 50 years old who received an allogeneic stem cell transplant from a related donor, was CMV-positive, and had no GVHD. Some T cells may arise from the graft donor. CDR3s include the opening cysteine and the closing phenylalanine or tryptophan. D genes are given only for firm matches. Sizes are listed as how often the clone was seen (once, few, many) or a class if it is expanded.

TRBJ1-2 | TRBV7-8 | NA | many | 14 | CASSSARGLGGYTF | TGTGCCAGCAGCTCGGCCAGGGGCTTGGGAGGCTACACCTTC
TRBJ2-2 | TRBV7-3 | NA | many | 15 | CASSKQGVPTGELFF | TGTGCCAGCAGCAAACAGGGTGTTCCAACCGGGGAGCTGTTTTTT
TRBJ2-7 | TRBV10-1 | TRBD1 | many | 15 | CASSENSGTGGEQYF | TGCGCCAGCAGTGAGAATTCCGGGACAGGGGGCGAGCAGTACTTC
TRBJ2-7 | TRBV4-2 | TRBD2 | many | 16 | CASSQEPPEREGHLYF | TGTGCCAGCAGCCAAGAGCCGCCCGAGCGGGAGGGCCATCTGTACTTC
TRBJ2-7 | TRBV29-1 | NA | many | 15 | CSVELARTGKGRQYF | TGCAGCGTTGAGCTAGCGAGGACAGGCAAGGGGCGGCAGTACTTC
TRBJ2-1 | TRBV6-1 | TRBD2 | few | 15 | CASSEAGTSGEKQFF | TGTGCCAGCAGTGAAGCCGGGACTAGCGGGGAAAAGCAGTTCTTC
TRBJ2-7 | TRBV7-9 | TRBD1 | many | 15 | CASSSPGQGTYEQYF | TGTGCCAGCAGCTCACCGGGACAGGGGACGTACGAGCAGTACTTC
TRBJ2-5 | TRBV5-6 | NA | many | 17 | CASSKLQGPVERETQYF | TGTGCCAGCAGCAAATTACAGGGCCCCGTTGAGAGGGAGACCCAGTACTTC
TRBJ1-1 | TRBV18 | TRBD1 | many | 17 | CASSSGGQGSLNTEAFF | TGTGCCAGCTCATCGGGGGGACAGGGGTCCCTGAACACTGAAGCTTTCTTT
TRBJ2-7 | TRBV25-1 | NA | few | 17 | CASSAPQETTSSYEQYF | TGTGCCAGCAGTGCGCCTCAAGAGACTACTTCTTCCTACGAGCAGTACTTC
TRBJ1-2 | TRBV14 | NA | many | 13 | CASSQDTGMGYTF | TGTGCCAGCAGCCAAGATACGGGGATGGGCTACACCTTC